These 25 T cell receptor beta chains share one sample of origin, sequenced in a study of blood T cell repertoires in COVID-19. Generated by immunoSEQ multiplex PCR, the TCRdb table keeps only in-frame clones and is missing some. This table has about 440,000 clones, 90% appearing once. Material for sequencing was PBMCs or T cells enriched from blood (not recorded which). The receptors derive from a man younger than 35 who had recovered from COVID-19.

The chain uses TRBV28 and TRBJ1-5, with 10 nucleotides matching TRBD1. The CDR3 covers 16 residues. J was trimmed by 4 bases and V by 5 bases; bases with no gene match: 8. Germline V gene lookup returns CDR1 MDHEN and CDR2 SYDVKM. CDR3 protein: CASSPSGQGLNQPQHF. The CDR3 DNA sequence: TGTGCCAGCAGTCCCTCGGGACAGGGGCTGAATCAGCCCCAGCATTTT.

V and J are TRBV15 and TRBJ1-5, with 7 positions matching TRBD1. Germline V gives CDR1 LNHNV, CDR2 YYDKDF (reference sequence). The CDR3 sequence is 16 residues long. The V and J ends lost 0 bases and 8 bases, in that order; junction bases with no gene match: 10. The DNA for the CDR3 is TGTGCCACCAGCAGAGATCCCGCCAGGGGGGATGAGCCCCAGCATTTT. This translates into CATSRDPARGDEPQHF.

The V gene is TRBV6-2 or TRBV6-3, the J gene TRBJ1-5, with D possibly being TRBD1 (6 bases). The CDR3 extends over 16 amino acids. The germline V and J ends were trimmed by 6 bases and 0 bases, with 15 bases remaining between them. Per the germline V gene, CDR1 is MNHEY and CDR2 is SVGEGT. The CDR3 reads CASSPQGLGSNQPQHF. The CDR3 nucleotides are TGTGCCAGCAGCCCTCAGGGGCTCGGTAGCAATCAGCCCCAGCATTTT.

The chain uses TRBV7-3 and TRBJ2-5; 8 bases fit TRBD1. V was clipped by 4 bases and J by 5 bases; unmatched bases: 12. Germline V lookup: CDR1 SGHTA, CDR2 FQGTGA. There are 16 residues in the CDR3. The CDR3 DNA is TGTGCCAGCAGCTCCCCGGACAGGGACGAGGTGGAGACCCAGTACTTC. It is translated as CASSSPDRDEVETQYF. Full variable domain (missing parts from reference TRBV7-3 and TRBJ2-5): GAGVSQTPSNKVTEKGKYVELRCDPISGHTALYWYRQSLGQGPEFLIYFQGTGAADDSGLPNDRFFAVRPEGSVSTLKIQRTERGDSAVYLCASSSPDRDEVETQYFGPGTRLLVL.

DNA for the CDR3: TGTGCCAGCAGCCCTAGGGACAGGGGAGGGACTGAAGCTTTCTTT. Translated: CASSPRDRGGTEAFF. This sequence joins TRBV9 and TRBJ1-1; 10 bases line up with TRBD1. CDR1 and CDR2 (germline): SGDLS, YYNGEE. The CDR3 loop spans 15 amino acids. Trimming took 4 bases from V and 5 from J; bases not matched to a gene: 8.

This chain joins TRBV9 and TRBJ1-3, with D hard to call. Germline assignment: CDR1 SGDLS and CDR2 YYNGEE. Trimming removed 1 base at V and 8 bases at J, with 10 bases between. The CDR3 is 13 residues long. The CDR3 here is CASSVWIGDTIYF. The CDR3 coding sequence is TGTGCCAGCAGCGTATGGATCGGGGACACCATATATTTT.

The chain couples TRBV27 to TRBJ1-2; 9 bases align to TRBD1. Trimming removed 2 bases from V and 7 bases from J; junction bases left unmatched: 5. Germline CDR1 reads MNHEY; CDR2 reads SMNVEV (reference sequence). CDR3 length: 14 residues. CDR3 loop: CASSLAGTGSGYTF. The DNA for the CDR3 is TGTGCCAGCAGTTTAGCCGGGACAGGGTCTGGCTACACCTTC.

The rearrangement links TRBV6-5 to TRBJ2-3, with D maybe TRBD1 (5 bases). Germline CDR1 MNHEY, CDR2 SVGAGI. Deletions cut 8 bases from V and 5 bases from J, with 8 bases between. The CDR3 has 11 amino acids. In nucleotides, the CDR3 is TGTGCCAGCGGACAAGTAGATACGCAGTATTTT. Its protein product is CASGQVDTQYF.

The chain couples TRBV29-1 to TRBJ1-2; no reliable D call. The CDR3 length is 10 residues. The ends were cut back, 5 bases at V and 6 bases at J, with 7 bases in the middle. Germline CDR1 is SQVTM and CDR2 is ANQGSEA. For the CDR3, the DNA is TGCAGCGTTTATCAGGATGGCTACACCTTC. This encodes CSVYQDGYTF.

V gene TRBV5-8 combines with J gene TRBJ2-5; no firm D call. The V end lost 0 bases, the J end lost 4 bases, and 13 bases lay between the germline ends. The V gene's germline CDR1 is SGHTS and CDR2 YDEGEE. This CDR3 has 15 residues. Written as DNA, the CDR3 is TGTGCCAGCAGCTTGGGGCTGGTCGTTCGAGAGACCCAGTACTTC. Translation gives CASSLGLVVRETQYF. The full variable domain, its missing parts supplied by reference TRBV5-8 and TRBJ2-5, is EAGVTQSPTHLIKTRGQQATLRCSPISGHTSVYWYQQALGLGLQFLLWYDEGEERNRGNFPPRFSGRQFPNYSSELNVNALELEDSALYLCASSLGLVVRETQYFGPGTRLLVL.

V is TRBV19 and J is TRBJ2-3, with 8 bases fitting TRBD2. The V and J ends lost 7 bases and 10 bases, in that order; junction bases with no gene match: 16. The germline gives CDR1 LNHDA, CDR2 SQIVND (reference sequence). The CDR3 totals 15 residues. This chain's CDR3 is CASTPGGPIVGSQYF. The CDR3 DNA reads as TGTGCCAGTACCCCGGGGGGGCCCATAGTGGGATCGCAGTATTTT.

This rearrangement joins TRBV19 to TRBJ2-1; 12 bases are a match to TRBD2. V trimming: 5 bases; J trimming: 2 bases; junction bases outside the gene matches: 1. From germline, CDR1 is LNHDA and CDR2 SQIVND (reference sequence). The CDR3 has 15 residues. The CDR3 DNA reads TGTGCCAGTAGTTCTAGCGGGGGGGCCTACAATGAGCAGTTCTTC. Translation: CASSSSGGAYNEQFF.

This rearrangement joins TRBV9 to TRBJ1-1; D remains ambiguous. This CDR3 is 11 amino acids long. Trimming left V 3 bases short and J 3 bases short, with 3 bases between. Per the germline V gene, CDR1 is SGDLS and CDR2 is YYNGEE. CDR3: CASSADTEAFF. CDR3 sequence (DNA): TGTGCCAGCAGCGCAGACACTGAAGCTTTCTTT.

This rearrangement joins TRBV28 to TRBJ1-5; no clear D gene. V gave up 0 bases and J gave up 6 bases, with 6 bases separating them. Germline assignment: CDR1 MDHEN and CDR2 SYDVKM. The CDR3 contains 13 residues. The CDR3: CASSLWPGQPQHF. DNA of the CDR3: TGTGCCAGCAGTTTATGGCCCGGTCAGCCCCAGCATTTT.

The rearrangement uses TRBV7-8 and TRBJ1-5, with a weak D call TRBD1 (5 bases). V lost 3 bases and J 9 bases, leaving 21 bases between the germline ends. Germline CDR1 SGHVS, CDR2 FQNEAQ. The CDR3 length is 16 residues. DNA of the CDR3: TGTGCCAGCAGCTTCACTACCGACAGTATCCCATGGCCCCAGCATTTT. This translates into CASSFTTDSIPWPQHF.

The chain carries TRBV28 and TRBJ2-3; 9 nucleotides line up with TRBD2. This CDR3 has 16 residues. Germline V gives CDR1 MDHEN, CDR2 SYDVKM. With 6 bases clipped from V and 2 bases from J, the junction kept 9 bases outside the gene matches. In DNA form, the CDR3 reads TGTGCCAGCAGCAGCGCAGCGGGAGGAGACACAGATACGCAGTATTTT. Encoded protein: CASSSAAGGDTDTQYF.

The J gene is TRBJ2-1, the V gene TRBV27, with D unclear. The CDR3 is 16 residues long. Trimming removed 4 bases at V and 4 bases at J, with 17 bases between. Germline V gene lookup returns CDR1 MNHEY and CDR2 SMNVEV (reference sequence). This CDR3 reads CASSYLVDFFYNEQFF. Written as DNA, the CDR3 is TGTGCCAGCAGTTACCTAGTCGATTTTTTTTACAATGAGCAGTTCTTC.

This clone was counted between two and nine times. This chain uses TRBV6-5 with TRBJ1-2; D is ambiguous. The V gene's germline CDR1 is MNHEY and CDR2 SVGAGI. V was shortened by 4 bases and J by 2 bases, with 11 bases between the two germline ends. The CDR3 is made up of 14 amino acids. The CDR3 sequence: CASSFGLGNYGYTF. In DNA, the CDR3 is TGTGCCAGCAGTTTCGGTCTAGGAAACTATGGCTACACCTTC.

This chain connects TRBV20-1 to TRBJ2-2; 8 nucleotides line up with TRBD2. The trim removed 3 bases at V and 7 bases at J, leaving 7 bases unmatched. The CDR3 sequence is 14 residues long. Germline lookup yields CDR1 DFQATT and CDR2 SNEGSKA (reference sequence). This CDR3 is CSASGGGKGGELFF. The CDR3 nucleotides read TGCAGTGCTAGTGGCGGGGGGAAGGGCGGGGAGCTGTTTTTT.

The V gene is TRBV2, the J gene TRBJ1-4; 7 nucleotides agree with TRBD1. V lost 8 bases to trimming and J lost 5 bases; unmatched junction nucleotides: 2. The CDR3 is 12 amino acids. CDR1 and CDR2 from the germline V gene are SNHLY and FYNNEI. The CDR3 spells CASRDRNEKLFF. CDR3 DNA sequence: TGTGCCAGCCGGGACAGAAATGAAAAACTGTTTTTT.

The CDR3 loop is CASSLFQGSLKNIQYF. The CDR3, as DNA: TGTGCCAGCAGCCTCTTCCAGGGGTCACTCAAAAACATTCAGTACTTC. The gene calls are TRBV3-1 (or the pseudogene TRBV3-2) and TRBJ2-4, with a weak D call TRBD1 (6 bases). Germline-derived CDR1 and CDR2 are LGHDT and YNNKEL (reference sequence). V gave up 4 bases and J gave up 3 bases, with 16 bases separating them. The CDR3 length is 16 residues.

The CDR3 nucleotides are TGTGCCAGCAGCATTCTGTTCCGGGACATCTCTGGAAACACCATATATTTT. Its translation: CASSILFRDISGNTIYF. The rearrangement joins TRBV7-9 to TRBJ1-3, with D maybe TRBD1 (6 bases). CDR3 length: 17 residues. Germline values: CDR1 SEHNR, CDR2 FQNEAQ (reference sequence). Trimming left V 5 bases short and J 0 bases short, with 17 bases between.

This sequence joins TRBV4-1 and TRBJ2-4; no firm D call. CDR1 is MGHRA and CDR2 is YSYEKL in the germline V gene. The CDR3 is made up of 17 amino acids. The germline V and J ends were trimmed by 1 base and 0 bases, with 13 bases remaining between them. The CDR3 region is CASSQAFRAEAKNIQYF. CDR3 nucleotides: TGCGCCAGCAGCCAAGCCTTTCGTGCGGAAGCCAAAAACATTCAGTACTTC.

The V and J genes are TRBV6-1 and TRBJ1-2; a weak D match, TRBD1 (5 bases). V lost 2 bases and J 2 bases, leaving 12 bases between the germline ends. The length of the CDR3 is 15 residues. Germline V gene lookup returns CDR1 MNHNS and CDR2 SASEGT. CDR3 sequence: CASSERGNSNYGYTF. The CDR3 nucleotides are TGTGCCAGCAGTGAACGGGGGAATTCAAACTATGGCTACACCTTC.

This chain joins TRBV11-3 and TRBJ2-3; maybe TRBD1 (6 bases). The CDR3 extends over 18 amino acids. The germline gives CDR1 SGHNT, CDR2 YENEEA. The germline V and J ends were trimmed by 4 bases and 1 base, with 21 bases remaining between them. As DNA, the CDR3 is TGTGCCAGCAGCTCAAGACAGGAACCGCGAGACGGCACAGATACGCAGTATTTT. Its protein is CASSSRQEPRDGTDTQYF.